Given below is one T cell receptor beta chain in context. This specimen belongs to a study of technical replicates of blood from four donors. In germline, CDR1 is SGDLS, CDR2 YYNGEE. Trimming pared 0 bases from V and 7 bases from J, leaving 14 bases between. The CDR3 has 15 residues. The protocol was immunoSEQ multiplex PCR, while the TCRdb copy is restricted to in-frame clones and leaves out a portion. The table shows about 62,000 clones, with roughly 90% occurring only once. Input material: PBMCs. This clonotype was obtained from a human donor in good health. Some clones in this sample may be carry-over from other donors' samples. The chain has TRBV9 and TRBJ1-5; no clear D. The CDR3 sequence is CASSVDGQAGQPQHF. DNA for the CDR3: TGTGCCAGCAGCGTAGACGGCCAGGCTGGGCAGCCCCAGCATTTT.